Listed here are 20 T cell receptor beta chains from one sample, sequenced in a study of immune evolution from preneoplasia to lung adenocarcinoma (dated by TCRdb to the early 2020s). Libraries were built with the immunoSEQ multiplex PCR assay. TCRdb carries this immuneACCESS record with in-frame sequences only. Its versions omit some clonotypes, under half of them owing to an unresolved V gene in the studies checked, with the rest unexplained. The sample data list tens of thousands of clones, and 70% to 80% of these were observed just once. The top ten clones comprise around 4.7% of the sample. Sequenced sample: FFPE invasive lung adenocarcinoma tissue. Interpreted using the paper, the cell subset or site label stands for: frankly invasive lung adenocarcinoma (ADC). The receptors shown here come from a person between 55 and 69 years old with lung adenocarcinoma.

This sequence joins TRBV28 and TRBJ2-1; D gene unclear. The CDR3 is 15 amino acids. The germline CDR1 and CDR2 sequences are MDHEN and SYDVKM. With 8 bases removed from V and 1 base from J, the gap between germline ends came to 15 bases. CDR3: CASPPRVGSYNEQFF. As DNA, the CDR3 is TGTGCCAGCCCCCCCCGTGTTGGATCCTACAATGAGCAGTTCTTC.

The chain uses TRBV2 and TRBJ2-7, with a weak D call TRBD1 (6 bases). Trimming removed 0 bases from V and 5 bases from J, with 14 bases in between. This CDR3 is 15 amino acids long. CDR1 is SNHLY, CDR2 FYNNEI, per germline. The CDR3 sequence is CASSEATRGTNEQYF. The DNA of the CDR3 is TGTGCCAGCAGTGAAGCGACCAGGGGAACGAACGAGCAGTACTTC.

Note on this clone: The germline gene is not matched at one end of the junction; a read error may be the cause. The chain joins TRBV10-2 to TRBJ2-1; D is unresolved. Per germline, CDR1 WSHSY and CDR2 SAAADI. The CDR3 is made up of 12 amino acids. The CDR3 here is CASSPQDVLHLF. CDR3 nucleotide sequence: TGCGCCAGCAGTCCGCAGGACGTCCTTCATCTCTTC.

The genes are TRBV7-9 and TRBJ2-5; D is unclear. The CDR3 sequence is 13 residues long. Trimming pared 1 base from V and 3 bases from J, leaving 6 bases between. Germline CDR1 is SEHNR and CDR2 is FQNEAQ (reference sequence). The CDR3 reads CASSLVWEETQYF. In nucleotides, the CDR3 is TGTGCCAGCAGCTTAGTTTGGGAAGAGACCCAGTACTTC.

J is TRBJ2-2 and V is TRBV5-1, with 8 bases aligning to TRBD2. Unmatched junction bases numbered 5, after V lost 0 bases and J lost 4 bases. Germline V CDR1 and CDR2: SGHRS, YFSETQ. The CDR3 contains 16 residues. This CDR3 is CASSLGLAGSTGELFF. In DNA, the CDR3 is TGCGCCAGCAGCTTGGGCCTAGCGGGCTCCACCGGGGAGCTGTTTTTT.

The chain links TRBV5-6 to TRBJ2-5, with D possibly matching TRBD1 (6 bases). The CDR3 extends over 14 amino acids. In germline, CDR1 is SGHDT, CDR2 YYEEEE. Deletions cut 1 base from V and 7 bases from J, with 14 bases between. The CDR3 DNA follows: TGTGCCAGCAGCTTGCGGGCAGGGGAAGGGACCCAGTACTTC. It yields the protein CASSLRAGEGTQYF.

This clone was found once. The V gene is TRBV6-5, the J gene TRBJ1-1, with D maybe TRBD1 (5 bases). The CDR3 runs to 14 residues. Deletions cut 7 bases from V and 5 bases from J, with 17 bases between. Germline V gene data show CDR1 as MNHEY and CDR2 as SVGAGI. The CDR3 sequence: CASKTQGSGTEAFF. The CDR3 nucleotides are TGTGCCAGCAAAACGCAGGGTTCAGGGACTGAAGCTTTCTTT.

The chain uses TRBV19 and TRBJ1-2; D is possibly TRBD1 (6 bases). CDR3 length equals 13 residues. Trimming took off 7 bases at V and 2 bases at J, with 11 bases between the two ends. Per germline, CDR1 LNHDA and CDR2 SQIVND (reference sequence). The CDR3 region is CASNQGLNYGYTF. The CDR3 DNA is TGTGCCAGTAATCAGGGGCTCAACTATGGCTACACCTTC.

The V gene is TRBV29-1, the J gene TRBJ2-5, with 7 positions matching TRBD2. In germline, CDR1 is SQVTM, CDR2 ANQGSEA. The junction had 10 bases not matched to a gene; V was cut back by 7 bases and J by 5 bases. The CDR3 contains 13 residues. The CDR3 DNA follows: TGCAGCGCCCTCTCTAGCGGAGGGGAGACCCAGTACTTC. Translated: CSALSSGGETQYF.

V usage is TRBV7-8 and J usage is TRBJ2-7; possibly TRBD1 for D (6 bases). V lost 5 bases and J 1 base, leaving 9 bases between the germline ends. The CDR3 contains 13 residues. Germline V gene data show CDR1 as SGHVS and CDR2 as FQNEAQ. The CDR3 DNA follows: TGTGCCAGCAGCCCCGGGACATCCTACGAGCAGTACTTC. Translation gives CASSPGTSYEQYF.

This chain's CDR3 is CASSRAPNTEAFF. CDR3 nucleotides: TGTGCCAGCAGCAGGGCGCCGAACACTGAAGCTTTCTTT. V is TRBV6-4 and J is TRBJ1-1, with D maybe TRBD1 (5 bases). The V gene's germline CDR1 is MRHNA and CDR2 SNTAGT. The germline V and J ends were trimmed by 6 bases and 1 base, with 9 bases remaining between them. The CDR3 runs 13 residues.

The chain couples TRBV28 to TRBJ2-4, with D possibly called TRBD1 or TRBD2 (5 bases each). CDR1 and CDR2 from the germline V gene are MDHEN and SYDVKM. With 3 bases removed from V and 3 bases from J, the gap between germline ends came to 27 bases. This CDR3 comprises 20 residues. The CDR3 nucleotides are TGTGCCAGCAGTTTGTCACCGGGACCGCGCCTTATCACGAGCAAAAACATTCAGTACTTC. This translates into CASSLSPGPRLITSKNIQYF.

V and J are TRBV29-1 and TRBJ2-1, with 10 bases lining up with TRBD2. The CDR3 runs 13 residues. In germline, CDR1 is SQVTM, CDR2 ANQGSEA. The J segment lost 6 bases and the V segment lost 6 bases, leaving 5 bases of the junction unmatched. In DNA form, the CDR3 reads TGCAGCGTAATAGCGGGAGGCATCAATGAGCAGTTCTTC. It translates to CSVIAGGINEQFF.

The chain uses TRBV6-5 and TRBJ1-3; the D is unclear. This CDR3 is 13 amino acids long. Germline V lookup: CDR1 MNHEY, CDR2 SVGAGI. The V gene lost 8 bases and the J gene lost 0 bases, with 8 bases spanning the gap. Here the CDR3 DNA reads TGTGCCAGCTTAACGGACTCTGGAAACACCATATATTTT. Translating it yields CASLTDSGNTIYF.

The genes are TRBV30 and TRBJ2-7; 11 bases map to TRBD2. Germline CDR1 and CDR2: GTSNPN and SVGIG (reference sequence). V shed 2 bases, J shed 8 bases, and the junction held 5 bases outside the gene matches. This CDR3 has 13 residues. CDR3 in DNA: TGTGCCTGGAGTTATGAGACTAGCGGGAAGCAGTACTTC. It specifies CAWSYETSGKQYF.

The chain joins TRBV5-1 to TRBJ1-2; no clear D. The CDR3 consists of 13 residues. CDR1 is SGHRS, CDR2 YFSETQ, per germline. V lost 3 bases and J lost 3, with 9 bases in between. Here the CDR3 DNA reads TGCGCCAGCAGCTCCGCCGGGGACTATGGCTACACCTTC. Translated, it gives CASSSAGDYGYTF.

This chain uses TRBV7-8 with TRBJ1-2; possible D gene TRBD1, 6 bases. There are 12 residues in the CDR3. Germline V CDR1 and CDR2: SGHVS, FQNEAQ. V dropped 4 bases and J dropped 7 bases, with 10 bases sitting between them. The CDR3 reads CASSSTGSGYTF. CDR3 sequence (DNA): TGTGCCAGCAGCTCGACAGGCTCTGGCTACACCTTC. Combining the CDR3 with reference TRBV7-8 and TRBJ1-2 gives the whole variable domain GAGVSQSPRYKVAKRGQDVALRCDPISGHVSLFWYQQALGQGPEFLTYFQNEAQLDKSGLPSDRFFAERPEGSVSTLKIQRTQQEDSAVYLCASSSTGSGYTFGSGTRLTVV.

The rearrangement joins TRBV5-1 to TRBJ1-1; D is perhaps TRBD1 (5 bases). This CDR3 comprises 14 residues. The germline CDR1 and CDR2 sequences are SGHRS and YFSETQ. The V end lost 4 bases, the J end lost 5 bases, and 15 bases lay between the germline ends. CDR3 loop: CASSTGTAGTEAFF. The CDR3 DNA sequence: TGCGCCAGCAGCACCGGGACTGCGGGTACTGAAGCTTTCTTT.

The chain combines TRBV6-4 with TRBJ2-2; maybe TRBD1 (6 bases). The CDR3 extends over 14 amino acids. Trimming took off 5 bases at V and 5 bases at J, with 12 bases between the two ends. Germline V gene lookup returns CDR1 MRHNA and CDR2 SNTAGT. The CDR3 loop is CASSYQGNTGELFF. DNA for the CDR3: TGTGCCAGCAGTTATCAGGGGAATACCGGGGAGCTGTTTTTT.

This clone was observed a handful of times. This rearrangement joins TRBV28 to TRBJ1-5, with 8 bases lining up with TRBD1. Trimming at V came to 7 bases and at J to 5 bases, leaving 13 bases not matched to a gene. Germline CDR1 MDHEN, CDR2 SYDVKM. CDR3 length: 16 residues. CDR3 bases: TGTGCCAGCACCGATTGGGGCAGGGGGCGCGATCAGCCCCAGCATTTT. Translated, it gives CASTDWGRGRDQPQHF. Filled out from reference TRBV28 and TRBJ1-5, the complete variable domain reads DVKVTQSSRYLVKRTGEKVFLECVQDMDHENMFWYRQDPGLGLRLIYFSYDVKMKEKGDIPEGYSVSREKKERFSLILESASTNQTSMYLCASTDWGRGRDQPQHFGDGTRLSIL.